The 17 T cell receptor beta chains presented below share a single source sample, sequenced in a study of blood T cell repertoires in COVID-19. Generated by immunoSEQ multiplex PCR, the TCRdb table keeps only in-frame clones and is missing some. In the table there are a few hundred thousand clones, around four fifths of which are singletons. Input material: PBMCs or T cells enriched from blood (not recorded which). The source is a woman aged 45-60 years who had recovered from COVID-19.

This clone was seen a single time. This chain links TRBV12-5 with TRBJ1-1, with D unclear. The CDR3 consists of 13 residues. V lost 6 bases to trimming and J lost 1 base, with 9 bases between them. Looked up from germline, CDR1 is LGHNT and CDR2 is FRNRAP. This CDR3 reads CASGNSGNTEAFF. CDR3 nucleotides: TGTGCTAGTGGCAATTCAGGGAACACTGAAGCTTTCTTT. The whole variable domain, remainder taken from reference TRBV12-5 and TRBJ1-1, is DARVTQTPRHKVTEMGQEVTMRCQPILGHNTVFWYRQTMMQGLELLAYFRNRAPLDDSGMPKDRFSAEMPDATLATLKIQPSEPRDSAVYFCASGNSGNTEAFFGQGTRLTVV.

The chain recombines TRBV6-5 with TRBJ1-5; D may be TRBD1 (6 bases). The CDR3 covers 16 residues. The germline V and J ends were trimmed by 1 base and 6 bases, with 16 bases remaining between them. Looked up from germline, CDR1 is MNHEY and CDR2 is SVGAGI. The DNA for the CDR3 is TGTGCCAGCAGTTACTTCTACAGGGAGCCAACTCAGCCCCAGCATTTT. It specifies CASSYFYREPTQPQHF.

The chain couples TRBV6-1 to TRBJ1-1; 12 bases agree with TRBD1. The germline gives CDR1 MNHNS, CDR2 SASEGT. The J segment lost 10 bases and the V segment lost 2 bases, leaving 8 bases of the junction unmatched. This CDR3 spans 15 amino acids. Written as DNA, the CDR3 is TGTGCCAGCAGTGAATTAGCAGGGACAGGGGGCGTAGCTTTCTTT. Amino acids: CASSELAGTGGVAFF.

This rearrangement joins TRBV3-1 (or the pseudogene TRBV3-2) to TRBJ1-5; unclear D gene. V lost 1 base and J lost 6, with 10 bases in between. Germline-derived CDR1 and CDR2 are LGHDT and YNNKEL (reference sequence). The length of the CDR3 is 14 residues. The CDR3 bases are TGTGCCAGCAGCCAAGCTTTTCTTGTTCAGCCCCAGCATTTT. It specifies CASSQAFLVQPQHF.

This chain joins TRBV5-1 and TRBJ2-7, with TRBD2 matching 7 bases. Germline trimming cut 0 bases from V and 2 bases from J; bases unmatched to any gene: 11. CDR3 length: 17 residues. The V gene's germline CDR1 is SGHRS and CDR2 YFSETQ. Here the CDR3 reads CASSLGFEGRGAYEQYF. DNA for the CDR3: TGCGCCAGCAGCTTGGGTTTCGAGGGACGGGGGGCCTACGAGCAGTACTTC.

The chain recombines TRBV2 with TRBJ1-4, with a possible D match to TRBD1 (6 bases). The V gene lost 5 bases and the J gene lost 7 bases, with 14 bases spanning the gap. The CDR3 loop spans 14 amino acids. In germline, CDR1 is SNHLY, CDR2 FYNNEI. In nucleotides, the CDR3 is TGTGCCAGCAGTCCGCCCATACAGGGTGAAAAACTGTTTTTT. Amino acids: CASSPPIQGEKLFF.

The V gene is TRBV6-2 or TRBV6-3, the J gene TRBJ2-3; D is possibly TRBD2 (6 bases). The CDR3 is 13 amino acids. Germline V lookup: CDR1 MNHEY, CDR2 SVGEGT. Trimming removed 6 bases at V and 10 bases at J, with 17 bases between. CDR3 coding DNA: TGTGCCAGCAGGTACGGGACTGGCGGGCCGCAGTATTTT. It is translated as CASRYGTGGPQYF.

J is TRBJ2-7 and V is TRBV15; 8 nucleotides match TRBD1. This CDR3 is 12 amino acids long. V trimming: 5 bases; J trimming: 7 bases; junction bases outside the gene matches: 4. Germline-derived CDR1 and CDR2 are LNHNV and YYDKDF (reference sequence). This CDR3 reads CATSGQGGEQYF. CDR3 DNA sequence: TGTGCCACCAGCGGACAGGGCGGAGAGCAGTACTTC.

The chain uses TRBV7-9 and TRBJ1-1, with D unclear. The CDR3 loop spans 13 amino acids. The V end was cut by 3 bases, the J end by 1 base, with 6 bases between. The germline V gene has CDR1 SEHNR and CDR2 FQNEAQ (reference sequence). CDR3 bases: TGTGCCAGCAGCTTTCCAGGGAACACTGAAGCTTTCTTT. This gives the protein CASSFPGNTEAFF.

The chain joins TRBV7-9 to TRBJ1-5; D is perhaps TRBD1 (6 bases). V shed 2 bases and J shed 0 bases, with 14 bases lying between them. The length of the CDR3 is 17 residues. The germline CDR1 and CDR2 sequences are SEHNR and FQNEAQ (reference sequence). DNA of the CDR3: TGTGCCAGCAGCTTAAGTGGGACAAAGTATAGCAATCAGCCCCAGCATTTT. Protein: CASSLSGTKYSNQPQHF. The complete variable domain, with remaining parts taken from reference TRBV7-9 and TRBJ1-5, reads DTGVSQNPRHKITKRGQNVTFRCDPISEHNRLYWYRQTLGQGPEFLTYFQNEAQLEKSRLLSDRFSAERPKGSFSTLEIQRTEQGDSAMYLCASSLSGTKYSNQPQHFGDGTRLSIL.

The CDR3, as DNA: TGTGCCAGCAGCTGGGTGGGAGGGCAGCCTCATCAGCCCCAGCATTTT. Translating it yields CASSWVGGQPHQPQHF. The V and J genes are TRBV6-6 and TRBJ1-5; D call uncertain. The germline CDR1 and CDR2 sequences are MNHNY and SVGAGI (reference sequence). V was clipped by 6 bases and J by 5 bases, with 20 bases between them. This CDR3 region has 16 residues.

The chain carries TRBV30 and TRBJ2-7; no clear D gene. Per the germline V gene, CDR1 is GTSNPN and CDR2 is SVGIG (reference sequence). The CDR3 sequence is 11 residues long. Between the trimmed V and J ends, which lost 2 bases and 7 bases, there was a span of 9 bases. Written as DNA, the CDR3 is TGTGCCTGGAGTCTCACGAGGGAGCAGTACTTC. Its protein is CAWSLTREQYF.

The chain recombines TRBV9 with TRBJ2-2; possible D gene TRBD1, 6 bases. The ends were cut back, 4 bases at V and 7 bases at J, with 17 bases in the middle. The CDR3 has 15 amino acids. Germline lookup yields CDR1 SGDLS and CDR2 YYNGEE. Here the CDR3 DNA reads TGTGCCAGCAGCCCGCACAGGGTTGCGGGCGGGGAGCTGTTTTTT. Translated: CASSPHRVAGGELFF.

This chain joins TRBV29-1 and TRBJ1-3; D not resolved. This CDR3 is 13 amino acids long. Germline loops: CDR1 SQVTM, CDR2 ANQGSEA. Trimming took off 7 bases at V and 0 bases at J, with 10 bases between the two ends. CDR3 DNA: TGCAGCGCCGAACGGGACTCTGGAAACACCATATATTTT. It translates to CSAERDSGNTIYF.

This clone appeared once. The V gene is TRBV4-2, the J gene TRBJ1-2; 9 nucleotides align to TRBD1. V lost 2 bases to trimming and J lost 3 bases; unmatched junction nucleotides: 7. Looked up from germline, CDR1 is LGHNA and CDR2 is YNFKEQ. The CDR3 consists of 16 residues. This CDR3 reads CASSQRGTGPDYGYTF. For the CDR3, the DNA is TGTGCCAGCAGCCAACGAGGGACAGGGCCGGACTATGGCTACACCTTC.

V and J are TRBV6-2 or TRBV6-3 and TRBJ1-1, with no clear D. This CDR3 spans 13 amino acids. With 2 bases removed from V and 6 bases from J, the gap between germline ends came to 10 bases. Germline V gene lookup returns CDR1 MNHEY and CDR2 SVGEGT. DNA for the CDR3: TGTGCCAGCAGTTACCCATTGGGCGCTGAAGCTTTCTTT. Translating it yields CASSYPLGAEAFF.

The chain has TRBV11-2 and TRBJ1-2; tentatively, D is TRBD1 (5 bases). The germline V gene encodes CDR1 SGHAT and CDR2 FQNNGV. This CDR3 is built from 17 residues. Trimming stripped 6 bases from V and 2 bases from J, with 22 bases between. The CDR3, as DNA: TGTGCCAGCAGAAAGTTGGGGGAGGGCGGATTAAACTATGGCTACACCTTC. As protein: CASRKLGEGGLNYGYTF.